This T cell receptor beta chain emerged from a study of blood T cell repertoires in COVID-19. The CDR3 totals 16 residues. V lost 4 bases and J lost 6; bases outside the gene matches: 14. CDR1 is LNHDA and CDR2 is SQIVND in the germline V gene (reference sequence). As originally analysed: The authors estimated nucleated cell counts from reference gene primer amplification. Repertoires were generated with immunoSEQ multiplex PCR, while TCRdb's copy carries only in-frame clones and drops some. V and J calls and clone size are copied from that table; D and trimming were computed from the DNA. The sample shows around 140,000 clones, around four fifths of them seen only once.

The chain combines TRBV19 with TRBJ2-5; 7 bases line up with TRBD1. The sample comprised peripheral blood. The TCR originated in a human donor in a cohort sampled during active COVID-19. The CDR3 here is CASSTGDSRGLKTQYF. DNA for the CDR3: TGTGCCAGTAGTACTGGGGACAGTCGAGGGTTAAAGACCCAGTACTTC.